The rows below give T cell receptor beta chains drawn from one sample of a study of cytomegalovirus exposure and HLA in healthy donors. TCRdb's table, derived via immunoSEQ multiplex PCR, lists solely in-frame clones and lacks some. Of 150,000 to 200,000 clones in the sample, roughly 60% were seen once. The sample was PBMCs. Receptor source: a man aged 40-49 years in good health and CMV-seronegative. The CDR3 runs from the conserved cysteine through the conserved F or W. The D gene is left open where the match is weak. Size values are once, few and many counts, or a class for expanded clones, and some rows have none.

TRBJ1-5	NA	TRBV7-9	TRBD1	CASSLANLDRGNQPQHF
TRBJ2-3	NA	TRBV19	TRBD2	CASSTGAGVTDTQYF
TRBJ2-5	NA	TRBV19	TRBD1	CASSIPQGAQETQYF
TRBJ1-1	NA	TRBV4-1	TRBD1	CASSQGEQGGTEAFF
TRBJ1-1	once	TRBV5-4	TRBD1	CASSPATGGLDTEAFF
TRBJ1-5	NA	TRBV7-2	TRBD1	CASSLSGDRGRQPQHF
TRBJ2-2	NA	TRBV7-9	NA	CASSLDGRATGELFF
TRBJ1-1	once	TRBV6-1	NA	CASSEAGGKARDTEAFF
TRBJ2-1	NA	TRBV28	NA	CASSLTGTGEQFF
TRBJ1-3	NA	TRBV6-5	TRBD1	CASSSIQGAAGNTIYF
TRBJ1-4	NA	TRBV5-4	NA	CASLGGFFNEKLFF
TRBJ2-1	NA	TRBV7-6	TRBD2	CASRRALGGPNEQFF
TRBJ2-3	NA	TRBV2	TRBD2	CASIPGTSGRTDTQYF
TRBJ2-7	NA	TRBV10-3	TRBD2	CAISKKTSGIWNEQYF